This paragraph reports one T cell receptor beta chain. What it binds is unknown. RNA in amounts of about 0.5 to 1 ug was reverse transcribed with random hexamers. Coverage of TCR beta CDR3 amplification by immunoSEQ multiplex PCR extended to 54 Vbeta and 13 Jbeta. One entry per CDR3 protein, called by TCRdb with MiXCR from the immunoSEQ multiplex PCR reads. The sample contains around 150,000 distinct CDR3 sequences, approximately 95% of which appear only once. These data come from a study of CD8 T cells in Susac syndrome. It was negative isolation that provided the CD8+ and CD4+ T cells, whereas TEMRA cells were enriched by FACS. The length of the CDR3 is 17 residues. Study-wide points: CD8+ clonal expansion in Susac was maximal in TEMRA cells and in active patients.

The chain employs TRBV21-1 and TRBJ2-1; TRBD2, as called in the table, went unchecked against the DNA. TRBV21-1 is listed as a pseudogene. Sequenced input: CD8+ T cells from PBMCs. The TCR comes from a human donor with Susac syndrome. CDR3 sequence reads: CASSKECLAGPYNEQFF. The CDR3 DNA sequence: TGTGCCAGCAGCAAAGAGTGTCTAGCGGGGCCTTACAATGAGCAGTTCTTC.